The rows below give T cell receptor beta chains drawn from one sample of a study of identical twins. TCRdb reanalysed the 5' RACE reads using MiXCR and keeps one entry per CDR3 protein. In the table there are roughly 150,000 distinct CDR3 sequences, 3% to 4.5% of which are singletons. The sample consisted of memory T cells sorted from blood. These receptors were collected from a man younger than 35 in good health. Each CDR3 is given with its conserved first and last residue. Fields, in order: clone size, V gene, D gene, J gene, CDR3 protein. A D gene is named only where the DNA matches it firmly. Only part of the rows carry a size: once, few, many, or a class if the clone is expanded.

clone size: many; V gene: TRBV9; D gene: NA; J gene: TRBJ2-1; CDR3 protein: CASSVEGFSEQFF
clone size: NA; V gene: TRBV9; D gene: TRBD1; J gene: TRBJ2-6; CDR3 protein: CASSGGTGFPSSGANVLTF
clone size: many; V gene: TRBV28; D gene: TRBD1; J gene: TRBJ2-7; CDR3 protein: CASSGQGQYF
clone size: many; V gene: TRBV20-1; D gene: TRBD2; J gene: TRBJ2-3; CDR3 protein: CSAIRLAGDTQYF
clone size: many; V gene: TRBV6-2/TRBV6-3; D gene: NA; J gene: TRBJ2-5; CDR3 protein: CASRRDLQETQYF
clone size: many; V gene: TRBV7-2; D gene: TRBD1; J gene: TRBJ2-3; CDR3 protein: CASSRGPGQATDTQYF
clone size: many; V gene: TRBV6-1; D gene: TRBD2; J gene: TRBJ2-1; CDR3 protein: CASIKGTSGMGWVYEQFF
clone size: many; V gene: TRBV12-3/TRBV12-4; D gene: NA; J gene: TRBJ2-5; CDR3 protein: CASSLGDGGAAQYF
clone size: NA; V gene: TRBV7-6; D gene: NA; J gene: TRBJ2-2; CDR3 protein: CASSFSGGNTGELFF
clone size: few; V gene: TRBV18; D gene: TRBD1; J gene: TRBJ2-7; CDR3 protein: CASSPRGTGEAYEQYF
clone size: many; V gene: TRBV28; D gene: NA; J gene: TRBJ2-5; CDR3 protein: CASTGETQYF
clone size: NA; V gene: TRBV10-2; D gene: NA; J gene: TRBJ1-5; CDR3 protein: CASSEGRAQPQHF
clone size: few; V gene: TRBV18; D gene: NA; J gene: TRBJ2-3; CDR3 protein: CASSPQSGEDTQYF
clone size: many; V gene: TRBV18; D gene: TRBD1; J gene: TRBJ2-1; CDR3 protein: CASSPRQGKINEQFF
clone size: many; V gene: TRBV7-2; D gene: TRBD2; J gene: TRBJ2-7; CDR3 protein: CASSLSGSTSYEQYF
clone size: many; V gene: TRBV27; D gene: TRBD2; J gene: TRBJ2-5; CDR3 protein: CASSPLGAGGPETQYF
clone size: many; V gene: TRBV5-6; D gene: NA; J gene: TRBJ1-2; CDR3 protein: CASSLAPRDGYTF
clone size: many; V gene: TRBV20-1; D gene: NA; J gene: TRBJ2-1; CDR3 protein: CSARAPVYNEQFF